The T cell receptor beta chain described here comes from a study of T cells in Graves' hyperthyroidism and ophthalmopathy. Diagnosing involved the use of clinical symptoms, serum thyroxine and TRAb, thyroid ultrasound and orbital computed tomography. Comments on this clonotype: Its target is not known.

The CDR3 has 15 residues. Trimming took off 1 base at V and 2 bases at J, with 9 bases between the two ends. Template material for amplifying TCR beta CDR3 regions consisted of RNA transcripts. First-round RT-PCR targeting the TCR CDR3 was performed with the HTBI primer set. MiXCR was run by TCRdb on the multiplex PCR reads, yielding one entry per CDR3 protein. Among about 380,000 distinct CDR3 sequences listed, approximately 17% were seen once. Study results and caveats: The blood repertoire included most of the expanded thyroid clonotypes above 0.001.

The chain employs TRBV12-3 or TRBV12-4 and TRBJ1-5; D remains ambiguous. The sequencing input was blood. This TCR derives from a man younger than 35 with Graves' ophthalmopathy. The CDR3: CASSLESVGNQPQHF. CDR3 in DNA: TGTGCCAGCAGTTTAGAATCGGTTGGCAATCAGCCCCAGCATTTT.